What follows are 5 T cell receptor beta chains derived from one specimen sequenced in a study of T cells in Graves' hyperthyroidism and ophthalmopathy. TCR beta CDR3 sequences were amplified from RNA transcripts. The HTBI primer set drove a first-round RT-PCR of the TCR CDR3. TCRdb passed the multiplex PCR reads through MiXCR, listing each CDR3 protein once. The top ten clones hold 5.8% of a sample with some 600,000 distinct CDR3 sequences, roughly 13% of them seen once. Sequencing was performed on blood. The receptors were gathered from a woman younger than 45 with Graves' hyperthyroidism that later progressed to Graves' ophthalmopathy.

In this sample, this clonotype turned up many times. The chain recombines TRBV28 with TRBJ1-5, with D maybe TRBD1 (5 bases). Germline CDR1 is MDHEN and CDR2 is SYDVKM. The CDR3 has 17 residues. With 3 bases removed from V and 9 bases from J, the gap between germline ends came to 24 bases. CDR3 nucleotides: TGTGCCAGCAGTTTGAGGGGACTAAAGGACGTTAAGGTGCCCCAGCATTTT. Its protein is CASSLRGLKDVKVPQHF.

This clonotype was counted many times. CDR3 nucleotides: TGCAGTGCAGAACGGGGGACTGAGGAGACCCAGTACTTC. Its protein is CSAERGTEETQYF. V usage is TRBV20-1 and J usage is TRBJ2-5, with D possibly being TRBD2 (6 bases). Trimming pared 6 bases from V and 5 bases from J, leaving 16 bases between. Germline CDR1 reads DFQATT; CDR2 reads SNEGSKA (reference sequence). The CDR3 has 13 amino acids.

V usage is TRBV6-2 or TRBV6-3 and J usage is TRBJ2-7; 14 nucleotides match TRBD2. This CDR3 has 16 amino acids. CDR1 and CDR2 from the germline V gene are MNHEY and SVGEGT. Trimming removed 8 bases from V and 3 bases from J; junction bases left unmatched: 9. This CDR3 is CASWDTGLAGDYEQYF. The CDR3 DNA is TGTGCCAGCTGGGACACGGGACTAGCGGGAGACTACGAGCAGTACTTC.

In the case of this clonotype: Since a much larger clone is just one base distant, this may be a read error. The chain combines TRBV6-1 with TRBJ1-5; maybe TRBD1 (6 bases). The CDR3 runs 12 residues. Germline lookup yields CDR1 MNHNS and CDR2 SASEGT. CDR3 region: CASTLEGEPRHF. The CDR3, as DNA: TGTGCCAGCACCCTTGAGGGGGAGCCCCGGCATTTT.

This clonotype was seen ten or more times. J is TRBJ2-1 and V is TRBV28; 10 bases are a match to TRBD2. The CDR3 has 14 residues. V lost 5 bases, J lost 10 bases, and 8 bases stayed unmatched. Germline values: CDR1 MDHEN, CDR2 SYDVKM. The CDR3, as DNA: TGTGCCAGCAGTCTGCTAGCGGGAGTTTCCGAGCAGTTCTTC. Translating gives CASSLLAGVSEQFF.